Each of the 21 T cell receptor beta chains below was sequenced from the same sample in a study of T cells in Graves' hyperthyroidism and ophthalmopathy. Using RNA transcripts as the source, TCR beta CDR3 regions were amplified. HTBI primers were used for first-round RT-PCR of the TCR CDR3. TCRdb re-derived calls from the multiplex PCR reads in MiXCR, one entry per CDR3 protein. This table has approximately 640,000 distinct CDR3 sequences, less than 45% appearing once. Sequenced: peripheral blood or thyroid tissue (not recorded which). Receptors were obtained from an adult man with Graves' disease, either hyperthyroidism or ophthalmopathy (not recorded which).

This clonotype occurred a few times. The chain is built from TRBV12-3 or TRBV12-4 and TRBJ1-3; D is possibly TRBD1 (5 bases). V lost 5 bases and J lost 0, with 14 bases in between. This CDR3 spans 16 amino acids. The CDR3 sequence: CASSPGWGGSGNTIYF. Here the CDR3 DNA reads TGTGCCAGCAGTCCAGGGTGGGGTGGCTCTGGAAACACCATATATTTT.

This clonotype was seen repeatedly, ten times or more. The chain joins TRBV2 to TRBJ1-5; no definite D call. The CDR3 length is 13 residues. With 8 bases removed from V and 3 bases from J, the gap between germline ends came to 11 bases. CDR1 and CDR2 (germline): SNHLY, FYNNEI. The CDR3, as DNA: TGTGCCAGCGGCTTGGGCCCCAATCAGCCCCAGCATTTT. Its translation is CASGLGPNQPQHF.

The V and J genes are TRBV7-9 and TRBJ2-3; perhaps D is TRBD1 or TRBD2 (5 bases each). The CDR3 contains 13 residues. Germline loops: CDR1 SEHNR, CDR2 FQNEAQ (reference sequence). V was trimmed by 6 bases and J by 6 bases, leaving 13 bases between them. The CDR3 nucleotides read TGTGCCAGCAGTGGTAAGAGGGGCGATACGCAGTATTTT. Residues: CASSGKRGDTQYF.

On this clonotype itself: The conserved phenylalanine or tryptophan is not found at the CDR3 terminus, so this likely reflects a read error. Because the CDR3's place on the DNA is in doubt, the DNA is left out and the CDR3 is given as listed by TCRdb. The chain couples TRBV24-1 to TRBJ2-7; the table's D call of TRBD1 was not tested on the DNA. 8 amino acids form the CDR3, both terminal residues included. CDR1 and CDR2 (germline): KGHDR, SFDVKD. The CDR3: CATSEAGT.

A note on this clonotype: A much larger clone lies one base from this, so it may be a read error. The chain recombines TRBV7-8 with TRBJ1-4; weak D call: TRBD1 (6 bases). V was cut by 4 bases and J by 6 bases, with 9 bases left in between. Germline V gene data show CDR1 as SGHVS and CDR2 as FQNEAQ. The CDR3 totals 13 residues. CDR3 bases: TGTGCCAGCAGCTGGGGGGCGGATGAAAAACTGTTTTTT. Translation: CASSWGADEKLFF.

A note on this clonotype: This may stem from a read error, because a much larger clone lies one nucleotide away. J is TRBJ2-7 and V is TRBV7-2; the match to TRBD2 covers 7 bases. Germline V lookup: CDR1 SGHTA, CDR2 FQGNSA. The CDR3 consists of 15 residues. Here the CDR3 reads CAGSPSRGEMYEQYF. The CDR3 nucleotides are TGTGCCGGCAGCCCTAGTCGGGGGGAGATGTACGAGCAGTACTTC.

The rearrangement joins TRBV24-1 to TRBJ1-1; D remains ambiguous. CDR3 length: 14 residues. Germline V gene lookup returns CDR1 KGHDR and CDR2 SFDVKD. Trimming removed 12 bases from V and 3 bases from J, with 19 bases in between. The CDR3 is CAWSLLGQHTEAFF. The CDR3, as DNA: TGTGCCTGGAGTCTACTAGGTCAGCACACTGAAGCTTTCTTT.

The chain links TRBV5-8 to TRBJ1-1; no reliable D call. This CDR3 spans 14 amino acids. Germline CDR1 and CDR2: SGHTS and YDEGEE. The germline V and J ends were trimmed by 0 bases and 1 base, with 7 bases remaining between them. The CDR3 DNA is TGTGCCAGCAGCTTGGATTGGGGGAACACTGAAGCTTTCTTT. Protein: CASSLDWGNTEAFF.

The chain recombines TRBV5-1 with TRBJ1-1; D unclear. In germline, CDR1 is SGHRS, CDR2 YFSETQ. The germline V and J ends were trimmed by 5 bases and 6 bases, with 17 bases remaining between them. This CDR3 is 14 amino acids long. The CDR3 DNA sequence: TGCGCCAGCAGTCAACACGACGGGCGGGCTGAAGCTTTCTTT. It translates to CASSQHDGRAEAFF.

This clonotype has a handful of counts. V is TRBV12-3 or TRBV12-4 and J is TRBJ1-5; D unresolved. V was shortened by 6 bases and J by 6 bases, with 9 bases between the two germline ends. The CDR3 extends over 12 amino acids. CDR3 sequence reads: CASSKTSQPQHF. CDR3 nucleotides: TGTGCCAGCAGCAAGACATCTCAGCCCCAGCATTTT.

This clonotype has more than one count but fewer than ten. The genes are TRBV14 and TRBJ1-1, with D hard to call. With 1 base removed from V and 5 bases from J, the gap between germline ends came to 8 bases. The CDR3 spans 13 residues. Looked up from germline, CDR1 is SGHDN and CDR2 is FVKESK. The CDR3 reads CASSQVTGTEAFF. The CDR3 nucleotides read TGTGCCAGCAGCCAAGTTACGGGGACTGAAGCTTTCTTT. Complete variable domain (other parts from reference TRBV14 and TRBJ1-1): EAGVTQFPSHSVIEKGQTVTLRCDPISGHDNLYWYRRVMGKEIKFLLHFVKESKQDESGMPNNRFLAERTGGTYSTLKVQPAELEDSGVYFCASSQVTGTEAFFGQGTRLTVV.

This clonotype came up many times. This chain links TRBV20-1 with TRBJ1-2; D possibly corresponds to TRBD1 (5 bases). Per germline, CDR1 DFQATT and CDR2 SNEGSKA (reference sequence). The CDR3 has 13 residues. Trimming took off 1 base at V and 5 bases at J, with 11 bases between the two ends. The CDR3 nucleotides are TGCAGTGCTAGAGCAGGGAGAGATTATGGCTACACCTTC. Translating gives CSARAGRDYGYTF.

This clonotype was seen once. With a much larger clone just one base away, this may be a read error. This chain joins TRBV5-1 and TRBJ1-1; a weak D match, TRBD1 (5 bases). Germline CDR1 and CDR2: SGHRS and YFSETQ. With 4 bases removed from V and 10 bases from J, the gap between germline ends came to 23 bases. The CDR3 is made up of 15 amino acids. The CDR3 is CASSRGILSRKSAFF. In DNA, the CDR3 is TGCGCCAGCAGCCGGGGGATCCTTTCGAGGAAGTCAGCTTTCTTT. Using reference TRBV5-1 and TRBJ1-1 for the parts outside the CDR3, the full variable domain is KAGVTQTPRYLIKTRGQQVTLSCSPISGHRSVSWYQQTPGQGLQFLFEYFSETQRNKGNFPGRFSGRQFSNSRSEMNVSTLELGDSALYLCASSRGILSRKSAFFGQGTRLTVV.

The CDR3, as DNA: TGTGCCGGCGGACAGGGAGGCTACGAGCAGTACTTC. Encoded protein: CAGGQGGYEQYF. This chain uses TRBV12-3 or TRBV12-4 with TRBJ2-7; 8 bases match TRBD1. The CDR3 extends over 12 amino acids. The V gene end was trimmed by 11 bases and the J gene end by 3 bases; junction bases not matched to a gene: 6.

This clonotype has a count of ten or more. The rearrangement joins TRBV2 to TRBJ2-7, with D perhaps being TRBD1 or TRBD2 (6 bases each). Germline CDR1 and CDR2: SNHLY and FYNNEI. V was clipped by 2 bases and J by 0 bases, with 8 bases between them. The CDR3 length is 14 residues. CDR3 amino acids: CASSEWGASYEQYF. For the CDR3, the DNA is TGTGCCAGCAGTGAATGGGGGGCCTCCTACGAGCAGTACTTC.

This clonotype was recorded only once. The chain uses TRBV7-3 and TRBJ1-1; a weak D match, TRBD1 (5 bases). CDR1 SGHTA and CDR2 FQGTGA come from the germline V gene. The germline V and J ends were trimmed by 8 bases and 6 bases, with 16 bases remaining between them. The CDR3 runs to 13 residues. CDR3 nucleotides: TGTGCCAGCTCACCGGGACCGATCGCTGAAGCTTTCTTT. As protein: CASSPGPIAEAFF.

The CDR3 loop reads CASSFAGLLGTEAFF. The CDR3, as DNA: TGTGCCAGCAGCTTCGCGGGGCTGCTGGGCACTGAAGCTTTCTTT. The chain couples TRBV11-2 to TRBJ1-1; weak D call: TRBD1 (5 bases). CDR1 and CDR2 (germline): SGHAT, FQNNGV. The CDR3 runs 15 residues. Trimming pared 3 bases from V and 4 bases from J, leaving 15 bases between.

Notes on this clonotype: A junction boundary mismatches the germline segment, possibly from a read error. This rearrangement joins TRBV5-8 to TRBJ1-5; no reliable D call. The length of the CDR3 is 12 residues. CDR1 and CDR2 from the germline V gene are SGHTS and YDEGEE. The DNA of the CDR3 is TGCGCCAGTCCAAAAGAACCGAGGCCCCAGCATTTT. This sequence encodes CASPKEPRPQHF.

A note on this clonotype: A read error may produce the germline difference seen at one junction end. The chain recombines TRBV10-3 with TRBJ1-6; TRBD1 matches 7 bases. The germline V gene encodes CDR1 ENHRY and CDR2 SYGVKD. This CDR3 is built from 13 residues. In DNA form, the CDR3 reads TGTGCCACCAGTGGGGACAGTAATTCACCCCTCCACTTT. Amino acid sequence: CATSGDSNSPLHF.

This clonotype was detected many times. The rearrangement links TRBV7-9 to TRBJ2-5, with D hard to call. Trimming removed 3 bases from V and 5 bases from J, with 13 bases in between. This CDR3 is 14 amino acids long. Germline V gives CDR1 SEHNR, CDR2 FQNEAQ (reference sequence). CDR3 nucleotide sequence: TGTGCCAGCAGCTTCTCAGCCCCAGTGGAGACCCAGTACTTC. Its protein product is CASSFSAPVETQYF.

Regarding this clonotype: A much larger clone differs by one base, so this may be a read error. The chain links TRBV29-1 to TRBJ1-5; possibly TRBD1 for D (5 bases). Germline loops: CDR1 SQVTM, CDR2 ANQGSEA. CDR3 length: 13 residues. The V end was cut by 3 bases, the J end by 6 bases, with 12 bases between. The DNA of the CDR3 is TGCAGCGTTGACGGGGCAGTTGGTCAGCCCCAGCATTTT. Its translation is CSVDGAVGQPQHF. Together with reference TRBV29-1 and TRBJ1-5, the CDR3 gives the full variable domain: SAVISQKPSRDICQRGTSLTIQCQVDSQVTMMFWYRQQPGQSLTLIATANQGSEATYESGFVIDKFPISRPNLTFSTLTVSNMSPEDSSIYLCSVDGAVGQPQHFGDGTRLSIL.